This TCR beta chain was recorded in a study of blood T cells in healthy people across ages. Germline V CDR1 and CDR2: DFQATT, SNEGSKA (reference sequence). The ends were cut back, 5 bases at V and 5 bases at J, with 11 bases in the middle. The CDR3 extends over 12 amino acids. Study-wide results and limits: Greater diversity and more naive CD4+ cells were seen in long-lived donors than in aged donors. Observed TCR beta diversity per million T cells went down as age went up. This fall followed a roughly linear course with age.

Healthy Caucasians from Russia aged roughly 6 to 95 served as donors. Worth noting for this clonotype: As yet, its antigen is unknown.

Alongside a J-beta primer mix, a sample-barcoded 5' primer served in a second PCR lasting roughly 7 to 12 cycles. A 12-random-nucleotide template-switch adaptor tagged each cDNA molecule. TCRdb used MiXCR to reprocess the 5' RACE reads, holding one entry per CDR3 protein. The top ten hold about 11% of the sample, which has 1.5 million to 2 million distinct CDR3 sequences, about 35% seen once. The rearrangement uses TRBV20-1 and TRBJ2-3; D possibly corresponds to TRBD2 (6 bases). The material sequenced was blood. This TCR was sampled from a woman between 25 and 40 years old in good health. The DNA for the CDR3 is TGCAGTGCTTTGCGGGGCGTAGATACGCAGTATTTT. Amino acids: CSALRGVDTQYF.